The 22 T cell receptor beta chains listed next were all sequenced from one sample in a study of blood T cell repertoires in COVID-19. Assay: immunoSEQ multiplex PCR; the TCRdb copy retains only in-frame clones and omits some. The table has about 270,000 clones, about 89% seen once. Sequencing was carried out using peripheral blood. These TCRs come from a man aged 40-55 years with active or convalescent COVID-19.

This chain joins TRBV5-1 and TRBJ2-5, with 7 nucleotides matching TRBD2. The CDR3 length is 15 residues. Per germline, CDR1 SGHRS and CDR2 YFSETQ. Trimming removed 3 bases from V and 5 bases from J; junction bases left unmatched: 10. CDR3 nucleotides: TGCGCCAGCAGCTCCGTAGGGGAGGGGTCGGAGACCCAGTACTTC. As protein: CASSSVGEGSETQYF.

The chain has TRBV2 and TRBJ1-1; weak D call: TRBD1 (5 bases). The germline gives CDR1 SNHLY, CDR2 FYNNEI. Trimming pared 7 bases from V and 0 bases from J, leaving 30 bases between. The CDR3 is 20 residues long. CDR3 residues: CASTHRPHDRARGVNTEAFF. The CDR3 coding sequence is TGTGCCAGCACCCACCGCCCACACGACCGGGCCCGGGGGGTGAACACTGAAGCTTTCTTT.

J is TRBJ1-5 and V is TRBV2, with D maybe TRBD1 (6 bases). CDR3 length: 14 amino acids. CDR1 is SNHLY and CDR2 is FYNNEI in the germline V gene. Trimming pared 4 bases from V and 6 bases from J, leaving 13 bases between. The CDR3 loop is CASSGGGRAQPQHF. The CDR3 DNA follows: TGTGCCAGCAGTGGAGGGGGACGCGCTCAGCCCCAGCATTTT.

The chain uses TRBV18 and TRBJ2-2; tentative D call: TRBD1 (5 bases). Germline V gives CDR1 KGHSH, CDR2 LQKENI. The V gene lost 2 bases and the J gene lost 3 bases, with 10 bases spanning the gap. This CDR3 comprises 15 residues. CDR3 sequence: CASSPVLQDTGELFF. The CDR3 DNA sequence: TGTGCCAGCTCACCAGTCTTACAGGACACCGGGGAGCTGTTTTTT.

The CDR3 coding sequence is TGTGCCACCAGTGACTTCGGGGAGCTGTTTTTT. Its protein is CATSDFGELFF. This sequence joins TRBV24-1 and TRBJ2-2; D ambiguous. CDR3 size: 11 residues. Trimming took off 4 bases at V and 7 bases at J, with 3 bases between the two ends. Germline V CDR1 and CDR2: KGHDR, SFDVKD.

The chain uses TRBV19 and TRBJ1-1; D might be TRBD1 (5 bases). Trimming left V 10 bases short and J 11 bases short, with 26 bases between. From germline, CDR1 is LNHDA and CDR2 SQIVND (reference sequence). This CDR3 has 14 residues. Here the CDR3 DNA reads TGTGCCACGTCCCCCGTATCCAGGGTAGTTGAGGCTTTCTTT. This encodes CATSPVSRVVEAFF.

The chain links TRBV29-1 to TRBJ1-4, with 7 bases matching TRBD1. The V and J ends lost 4 bases and 3 bases, in that order; junction bases with no gene match: 2. CDR1 is SQVTM, CDR2 ANQGSEA, per germline. The CDR3 is 13 residues long. The CDR3 loop is CSVGGTANEKLFF. Written as DNA, the CDR3 is TGCAGCGTTGGGGGGACAGCTAATGAAAAACTGTTTTTT. Complete variable domain (other parts from reference TRBV29-1 and TRBJ1-4): SAVISQKPSRDICQRGTSLTIQCQVDSQVTMMFWYRQQPGQSLTLIATANQGSEATYESGFVIDKFPISRPNLTFSTLTVSNMSPEDSSIYLCSVGGTANEKLFFGSGTQLSVL.

The chain employs TRBV7-9 and TRBJ2-1; weak D call: TRBD2 (6 bases). Germline CDR1 is SEHNR and CDR2 is FQNEAQ (reference sequence). V was cut by 6 bases and J by 12 bases, with 24 bases left in between. There are 15 residues in the CDR3. CDR3 amino acids: CASRPIRTGDGGQFF. CDR3 in DNA: TGTGCCAGCAGACCTATCCGGACGGGAGATGGGGGGCAGTTCTTC.

The chain combines TRBV5-5 with TRBJ1-3; D gene ambiguous. The germline V gene encodes CDR1 SGHKS and CDR2 YYEKEE (reference sequence). The CDR3 is 14 amino acids. Trimming shortened V by 4 bases and J by 0 bases, and 8 bases separated the two germline ends. Here the CDR3 reads CASSRYSSGNTIYF. CDR3 DNA sequence: TGTGCCAGCAGCAGATACAGCTCTGGAAACACCATATATTTT. Complete variable domain (other parts from reference TRBV5-5 and TRBJ1-3): DAGVTQSPTHLIKTRGQQVTLRCSPISGHKSVSWYQQVLGQGPQFIFQYYEKEERGRGNFPDRFSARQFPNYSSELNVNALLLGDSALYLCASSRYSSGNTIYFGEGSWLTVV.

This clone was recorded at least ten times. The chain joins TRBV4-1 to TRBJ2-1, with TRBD1 matching 7 bases. The CDR3 consists of 15 residues. Germline V lookup: CDR1 MGHRA, CDR2 YSYEKL. After removal of 1 base from V and 4 bases from J, the junction contained 4 bases not matched to a gene. CDR3 in amino acids: CASSQGKTGYNEQFF. CDR3 DNA sequence: TGCGCCAGCAGCCAAGGGAAGACAGGGTACAATGAGCAGTTCTTC.

The chain carries TRBV4-1 and TRBJ1-6, with 9 bases lining up with TRBD1. The CDR3 has 15 residues. J gave up 8 bases and V 6 bases, and 8 bases lay outside the gene matches. CDR1 is MGHRA, CDR2 YSYEKL, per germline. The CDR3, as DNA: TGCGCCAGCAGATTACCGGGACAGGGCGATTCACCCCTCCACTTT. Its protein product is CASRLPGQGDSPLHF.

The genes are TRBV18 and TRBJ2-6, with D possibly matching TRBD1 (5 bases). Germline CDR1 and CDR2: KGHSH and LQKENI. V was shortened by 4 bases and J by 12 bases, with 13 bases between the two germline ends. The CDR3 totals 13 residues. The CDR3 sequence is CASSLPGRGVLTF. For the CDR3, the DNA is TGTGCCAGCTCACTCCCCGGTAGGGGCGTCCTGACTTTC.

The rearrangement links TRBV2 to TRBJ1-1; D unresolved. The length of the CDR3 is 13 residues. V was shortened by 3 bases and J by 2 bases, with 7 bases between the two germline ends. From germline, CDR1 is SNHLY and CDR2 FYNNEI. CDR3 sequence reads: CASSDEVNTEAFF. CDR3 DNA: TGTGCCAGCAGTGACGAGGTTAACACTGAAGCTTTCTTT.

J is TRBJ2-3 and V is TRBV7-6, with 8 bases matching TRBD2. This CDR3 comprises 16 residues. The germline gives CDR1 SGHVS, CDR2 FNYEAQ. Trimming removed 5 bases from V and 0 bases from J; junction bases left unmatched: 7. CDR3 sequence: CASSLTSAGSTDTQYF. The CDR3 DNA follows: TGTGCCAGCAGCCTGACTAGCGCTGGGAGCACAGATACGCAGTATTTT.

This chain links TRBV7-3 with TRBJ2-1, with TRBD2 identical over 7 bases. This CDR3 has 13 residues. Germline CDR1 reads SGHTA; CDR2 reads FQGTGA. J was trimmed by 5 bases and V by 5 bases; bases with no gene match: 3. The CDR3 here is CASSRLADNEQFF. The CDR3 bases are TGTGCCAGCAGCCGCCTAGCGGACAATGAGCAGTTCTTC.

The J gene is TRBJ2-3, the V gene TRBV18; tentatively, D is TRBD2 (5 bases). Germline values: CDR1 KGHSH, CDR2 LQKENI. The CDR3 sequence is 15 residues long. The ends were cut back, 3 bases at V and 6 bases at J, with 16 bases in the middle. The DNA of the CDR3 is TGTGCCAGCTCACCTCCCTCGGGGTTCCCCGATACGCAGTATTTT. Its protein product is CASSPPSGFPDTQYF.

The rearrangement links TRBV6-5 to TRBJ2-1; D call uncertain. Germline loops: CDR1 MNHEY, CDR2 SVGAGI. Trimming stripped 6 bases from V and 3 bases from J, with 6 bases between. The CDR3 is 12 amino acids. CDR3 region: CASRQNYNEQFF. The CDR3 DNA follows: TGTGCCAGCAGGCAGAACTACAATGAGCAGTTCTTC.

The rearrangement links TRBV3-1 (or the pseudogene TRBV3-2) to TRBJ1-3; possible D gene TRBD1, 5 bases. V lost 3 bases to trimming and J lost 2 bases, with 17 bases between them. The length of the CDR3 is 17 residues. Germline V lookup: CDR1 LGHDT, CDR2 YNNKEL (reference sequence). CDR3: CASSQGLGRPAGNTIYF. The CDR3 region has the DNA TGTGCCAGCAGCCAGGGACTGGGACGGCCGGCTGGAAACACCATATATTTT.

The chain links TRBV12-2 to TRBJ2-2; the D segment call TRBD2 is taken from the table without a DNA check. TRBV12-2 is marked as a pseudogene. The CDR3 spans 16 residues. CDR3 coding DNA: TGTGCAAGTCGCCACGCTTGGAGCGGGAGCACCGGGGAGCTGTTTTTT. As protein: CASRHAWSGSTGELFF.

The chain recombines TRBV9 with TRBJ2-5; no definite D call. Germline values: CDR1 SGDLS, CDR2 YYNGEE. There are 13 residues in the CDR3. Trimming pared 4 bases from V and 4 bases from J, leaving 11 bases between. The DNA of the CDR3 is TGTGCCAGCAGCCCCGGTAGTAGAGAGACCCAGTACTTC. Its translation is CASSPGSRETQYF.

The CDR3 region is CASSLASGGTNEQFF. CDR3 sequence (DNA): TGTGCCAGCAGTTTAGCCAGCGGGGGGACCAATGAGCAGTTCTTC. The chain has TRBV28 and TRBJ2-1, with 9 bases aligning to TRBD2. Looked up from germline, CDR1 is MDHEN and CDR2 is SYDVKM. The V gene end was trimmed by 2 bases and the J gene end by 6 bases; junction bases not matched to a gene: 5. CDR3 length: 15 amino acids. Filled out from reference TRBV28 and TRBJ2-1, the complete variable domain reads DVKVTQSSRYLVKRTGEKVFLECVQDMDHENMFWYRQDPGLGLRLIYFSYDVKMKEKGDIPEGYSVSREKKERFSLILESASTNQTSMYLCASSLASGGTNEQFFGPGTRLTVL.

The rearrangement links TRBV7-6 to TRBJ1-1; D is possibly TRBD1 (5 bases). In germline, CDR1 is SGHVS, CDR2 FNYEAQ. The CDR3 runs to 14 residues. V was shortened by 1 base and J by 0 bases, with 6 bases between the two germline ends. The CDR3 protein is CASSLGQMNTEAFF. CDR3 coding DNA: TGTGCCAGCAGCTTAGGACAGATGAACACTGAAGCTTTCTTT.